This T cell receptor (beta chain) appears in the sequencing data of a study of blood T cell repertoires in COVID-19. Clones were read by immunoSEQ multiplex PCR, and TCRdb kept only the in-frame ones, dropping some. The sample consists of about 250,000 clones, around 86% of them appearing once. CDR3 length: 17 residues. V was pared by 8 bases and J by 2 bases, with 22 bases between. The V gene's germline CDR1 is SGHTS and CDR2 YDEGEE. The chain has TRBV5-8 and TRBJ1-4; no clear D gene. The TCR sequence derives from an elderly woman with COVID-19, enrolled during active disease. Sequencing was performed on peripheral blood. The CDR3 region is CASEDLGYRGTNEKLFF. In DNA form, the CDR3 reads TGTGCCAGTGAAGACCTGGGTTACCGGGGTACTAATGAAAAACTGTTTTTT.